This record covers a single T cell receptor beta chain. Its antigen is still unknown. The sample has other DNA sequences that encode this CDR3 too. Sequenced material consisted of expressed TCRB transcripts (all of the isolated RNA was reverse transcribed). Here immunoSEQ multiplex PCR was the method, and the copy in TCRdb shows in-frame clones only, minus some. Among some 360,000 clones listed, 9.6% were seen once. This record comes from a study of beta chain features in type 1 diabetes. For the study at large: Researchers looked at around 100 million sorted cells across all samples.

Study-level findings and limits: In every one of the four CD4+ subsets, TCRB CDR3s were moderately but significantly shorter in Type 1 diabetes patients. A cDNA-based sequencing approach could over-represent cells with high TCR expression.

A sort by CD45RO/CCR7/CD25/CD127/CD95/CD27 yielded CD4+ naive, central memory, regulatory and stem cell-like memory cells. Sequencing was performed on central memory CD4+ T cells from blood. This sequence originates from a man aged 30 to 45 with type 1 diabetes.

The CDR3 region is CASSIGVQPQHF. CDR3 sequence (DNA): TGTGCCAGTAGTATAGGTGTTCAGCCCCAGCATTTT. This chain joins TRBV19 and TRBJ1-5; D unresolved. The CDR3 totals 12 residues. The germline CDR1 and CDR2 sequences are LNHDA and SQIVND (reference sequence). Trimming stripped 1 base from V and 6 bases from J, with 4 bases between.